This is a list of T cell receptor beta chains from one sample in a study of cytomegalovirus exposure and HLA in healthy donors. Repertoires were generated with immunoSEQ multiplex PCR, while TCRdb's copy carries only in-frame clones and drops some. The table records 95,000 to 150,000 clones, about 89% of them present only once. The sequenced sample consisted of PBMCs. The receptor set was obtained from a woman under 30 in good health and CMV-seronegative. The CDR3 runs from the conserved cysteine through the conserved F or W.

J gene: TRBJ2-1; V gene: TRBV29-1; CDR3 protein: CSVESPSGGQGEQFF
J gene: TRBJ2-7; V gene: TRBV6-5; CDR3 protein: CASSYTADYEQYF
J gene: TRBJ1-1; V gene: TRBV6-6; CDR3 protein: CASSSQENTEAFF
J gene: TRBJ2-7; V gene: TRBV5-4; CDR3 protein: CASSLSTGGYEQYF
J gene: TRBJ1-2; V gene: TRBV10-3; CDR3 protein: CAARSEAVYGYTF
J gene: TRBJ1-5; V gene: TRBV6-1; CDR3 protein: CASSDPGSNQPQHF
J gene: TRBJ2-5; V gene: TRBV5-8; CDR3 protein: CASSRGLRVETQYF
J gene: TRBJ2-7; V gene: TRBV7-9; CDR3 protein: CASSYGTSGSPYEQYF
J gene: TRBJ2-7; V gene: TRBV11-3; CDR3 protein: CASSFSGGSYEQYF
J gene: TRBJ1-2; V gene: TRBV27; CDR3 protein: CASKLGQGAFGYTF
J gene: TRBJ2-2; V gene: TRBV5-1; CDR3 protein: CASSLGPGLAGVRDTGELFF
J gene: TRBJ2-5; V gene: TRBV27; CDR3 protein: CASSPRTGGEETQYF
J gene: TRBJ2-1; V gene: TRBV5-1; CDR3 protein: CASSLAVAYNEQFF
J gene: TRBJ2-3; V gene: TRBV5-8; CDR3 protein: CASSIGLPAYTDTQYF
J gene: TRBJ2-2; V gene: TRBV27; CDR3 protein: CASHRQGARTGELFF
J gene: TRBJ2-5; V gene: TRBV20-1; CDR3 protein: CSAYFETQYF
J gene: TRBJ1-2; V gene: TRBV5-5; CDR3 protein: CASSWDRSYGYTF
J gene: TRBJ2-7; V gene: TRBV2; CDR3 protein: CASSDLGGSSYEQYF
J gene: TRBJ1-5; V gene: TRBV15; CDR3 protein: CATSLNGGRVGISQPQHF
J gene: TRBJ2-4; V gene: TRBV9; CDR3 protein: CASSSEREGRVIQYF
J gene: TRBJ2-1; V gene: TRBV27; CDR3 protein: CASSLNQRGLYNEQFF
J gene: TRBJ2-7; V gene: TRBV29-1; CDR3 protein: CSVLLVLRPREQYF
J gene: TRBJ1-3; V gene: TRBV18; CDR3 protein: CASFTLQGGNTIYF
J gene: TRBJ1-1; V gene: TRBV19; CDR3 protein: CASSHGTGQTEAFF
J gene: TRBJ2-4; V gene: TRBV6-1; CDR3 protein: CASSEKLTKNIQYF
J gene: TRBJ1-3; V gene: TRBV14; CDR3 protein: CASSQESGQIFGNTIYF
J gene: TRBJ2-2; V gene: TRBV28; CDR3 protein: CASRAPGVRRTGELFF
J gene: TRBJ2-6; V gene: TRBV2; CDR3 protein: CASGGVWGANVLTF
J gene: TRBJ1-5; V gene: TRBV5-1; CDR3 protein: CASSWTGLNQPQHF
J gene: TRBJ2-4; V gene: TRBV4-1; CDR3 protein: CASSQDSAGLSGNIQYF
J gene: TRBJ2-5; V gene: TRBV28; CDR3 protein: CASSSLGQRHQETQYF
J gene: TRBJ2-5; V gene: TRBV11-3; CDR3 protein: CASSPRGRKTQYF
J gene: TRBJ2-5; V gene: TRBV5-1; CDR3 protein: CASSPTSGEWETQYF
J gene: TRBJ1-1; V gene: TRBV13; CDR3 protein: CASSGDRGPVGDEAFF
J gene: TRBJ2-7; V gene: TRBV9; CDR3 protein: CASSVEGLAFSYEQYF